This paragraph reports one T cell receptor (beta chain). These data originate in a study of blood T cell repertoires in COVID-19. About the study: Samples taken during acute and convalescent COVID-19 were collected in the United States, Italy and Spain. T cells, B-cell-depleted T cells, or PBMCs supplied cDNA or gDNA.

The data were produced by immunoSEQ multiplex PCR, yet TCRdb's version contains in-frame clones alone and is incomplete. This repertoire shows 210,000 or so clones, around 82% found once; its top ten account for under 3.5%. The receptor's source is a man aged 50-59 years with active or convalescent COVID-19. Specimen: peripheral blood.

CDR3 bases: TGCAGCGTTGAAGAGGGGGGGTACGAGCAGTACTTC. Translating gives CSVEEGGYEQYF. The rearrangement uses TRBV29-1 and TRBJ2-7; 7 bases align to TRBD2. V was clipped by 0 bases and J by 4 bases; unmatched bases: 0. This CDR3 contains 12 residues. Germline assignment: CDR1 SQVTM and CDR2 ANQGSEA.